This TCR beta chain was identified in a study of CD8+ T cells in alopecia areata. Study results and caveats: Affected lesional scalp, above all in alopecia totalis/universalis, was more clonal than normal scalp.

Germline V gene lookup returns CDR1 SNHLY and CDR2 FYNNEI. The CDR3 extends over 15 amino acids. With 8 bases removed from V and 2 bases from J, the gap between germline ends came to 17 bases. Sequencing used cDNA as its template, made by extracting RNA and reverse transcribing it. Method: immunoSEQ multiplex PCR; TCRdb's copy keeps in-frame clones and lacks some. The sample carries about 180,000 clones, 50% to 70% recorded once. With respect to this clone: The antigen remains unidentified.

The TCR was taken from a human donor with alopecia areata. The chain has TRBV2 and TRBJ2-3; D unresolved. The sample here was CD4+ T cells sorted from blood, taken at week 0. For the CDR3, the DNA is TGTGCCAGCCAGCCCTCCGGGTACAACACAGATACGCAGTATTTT. This gives the protein CASQPSGYNTDTQYF.